This TCR beta chain was recorded in a study of shared clonotypes between healthy human individuals. Cells designated naive CD8 were CD45RO-negative and were positively selected for CCR7, with terminally differentiated effector memory CD45RA+ cells excluded. Donors comprised healthy HIV-negative adults lacking recent acute infections or vaccinations. The method was immunoSEQ multiplex PCR; TCRdb's version includes in-frame clones alone and lacks a portion of them. This sample has about 2 million clones, with roughly 94% found just once. This CDR3 comprises 15 residues. CDR1 LNHDA and CDR2 SQIVND come from the germline V gene (reference sequence). Trimming at V came to 3 bases and at J to 4 bases, leaving 9 bases not matched to a gene.

The sequenced sample consisted of naive CD8+ T cells sorted from blood. This TCR was sampled from a man younger than 35 in good health. This rearrangement joins TRBV19 to TRBJ2-7; 7 nucleotides line up with TRBD2. This CDR3 is CASSISSSGQYEQYF. The DNA of the CDR3 is TGTGCCAGTAGTATTAGCTCTAGCGGACAATACGAGCAGTACTTC.